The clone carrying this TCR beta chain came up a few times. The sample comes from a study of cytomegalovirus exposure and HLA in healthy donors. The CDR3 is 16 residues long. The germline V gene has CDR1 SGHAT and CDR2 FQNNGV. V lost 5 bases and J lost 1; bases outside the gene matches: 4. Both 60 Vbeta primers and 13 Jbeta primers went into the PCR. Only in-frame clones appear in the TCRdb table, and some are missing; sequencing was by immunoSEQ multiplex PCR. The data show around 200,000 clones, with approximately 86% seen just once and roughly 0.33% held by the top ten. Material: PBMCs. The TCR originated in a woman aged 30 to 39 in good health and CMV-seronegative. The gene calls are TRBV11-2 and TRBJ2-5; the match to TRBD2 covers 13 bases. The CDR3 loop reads CASSTTSGGTQETQYF. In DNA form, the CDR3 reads TGTGCCAGCAGCACGACTAGCGGGGGGACCCAAGAGACCCAGTACTTC.